The rows below give T cell receptor beta chains drawn from one sample of a study of T cell responses to AZD1222 COVID-19 vaccine. Using immunoSEQ multiplex PCR, the repertoire was profiled, and TCRdb retains in-frame clones only, with some absent. The sample holds over 130,000 clones, approximately 92% seen once. The sequenced sample was peripheral blood, obtained 28 days after the second AZD1222 dose. The source is an adult who received the AZD1222 COVID-19 vaccine. Each CDR3 is given with its conserved first and last residue. Each record gives: V gene, J gene, clone size, D gene, CDR3 protein, CDR3 DNA. A D gene is named only where the DNA matches it firmly. Expanded clones are given a class, and other clones once, few, many or no size at all.

TRBV27	TRBJ2-5	.	TRBD2	CASSPGTSGRASKTQYF	TGTGCCAGCAGTCCGGGGACTAGCGGGAGGGCCTCGAAGACCCAGTACTTC
TRBV18	TRBJ2-7	.	TRBD2	CASSSRGGGNSYEQYF	TGTGCCAGCTCATCACGGGGCGGGGGGAACTCCTACGAGCAGTACTTC
TRBV5-4	TRBJ2-7	.	TRBD2	CASSFAGAPYEQYF	TGTGCCAGCAGCTTTGCGGGAGCGCCCTACGAGCAGTACTTC
TRBV4-2	TRBJ1-5	.	.	CASSQESGVNQPQHF	TGTGCCAGCAGCCAAGAATCAGGGGTGAATCAGCCCCAGCATTTT
TRBV2	TRBJ2-1	once	.	CASRNGAGLYTNEQFF	TGTGCCAGCAGGAACGGGGCTGGACTGTACACAAATGAGCAGTTCTTC
TRBV20-1	TRBJ2-1	.	.	CSASPPLIATYNEQFF	TGCAGTGCTAGTCCCCCCCTTATAGCTACCTACAATGAGCAGTTCTTC
TRBV18	TRBJ1-1	.	TRBD1	CASSPGTGFEAFF	TGTGCCAGCTCACCAGGGACAGGGTTTGAAGCTTTCTTT
TRBV27	TRBJ2-7	once	.	CASRPSTASPEYF	TGTGCCAGCAGGCCGTCGACAGCATCCCCCGAGTACTTC
TRBV19	TRBJ2-2	.	.	CASSLEGRATGELFF	TGTGCCAGTAGTCTAGAAGGAAGGGCTACCGGGGAGCTGTTTTTT
TRBV23-1	TRBJ2-1	.	.	CASSQSSGTSSYNEQFF	TGCGCCAGCAGTCAATCGTCCGGCACCAGCTCCTACAATGAGCAGTTCTTC
TRBV2	TRBJ1-4	once	.	CASSEGTGVRKLFF	TGTGCCAGCAGTGAGGGGACTGGGGTTCGGAAACTGTTTTTT
TRBV20-1	TRBJ2-7	.	.	CSATLGYEQYF	TGCAGTGCTACCCTAGGCTACGAGCAGTACTTC
TRBV6-4	TRBJ2-5	.	TRBD1	CASSTGGGRYF	TGTGCCAGCAGTACAGGGGGCGGGCGGTACTTC
TRBV7-9	TRBJ1-4	few	.	CATSGADNEKLFF	TGTGCCACCTCAGGGGCGGATAATGAAAAACTGTTTTTT
TRBV6-5	TRBJ1-1	.	.	CASSPPPRNTEAFF	TGTGCCAGCAGTCCCCCCCCGAGGAACACTGAAGCTTTCTTT
TRBV7-9	TRBJ2-1	.	TRBD2	CASSIVGGGLGSYNEQFF	TGTGCCAGCAGTATAGTTGGAGGGGGACTAGGCTCCTACAATGAGCAGTTCTTC
TRBV2	TRBJ1-4	.	.	CASDGLTTNEKLFF	TGTGCCAGCGATGGGCTTACAACTAATGAAAAACTGTTTTTT
TRBV4-1	TRBJ2-1	.	TRBD2	CASSQERAGGGNEQFF	TGCGCCAGCAGCCAAGAAAGAGCGGGAGGTGGAAATGAGCAGTTCTTC
TRBV28	TRBJ2-1	.	.	CASSLLFLQGNEQFF	TGTGCCAGCAGTTTATTGTTTCTACAGGGCAATGAGCAGTTCTTC
TRBV7-2	TRBJ2-7	.	TRBD1	CASSLSGTDSYEQYF	TGTGCCAGCAGCTTATCCGGGACAGACTCCTACGAGCAGTACTTC
TRBV6-4	TRBJ1-4	.	.	CASSPGPGSLANEKLFF	TGTGCCAGCAGTCCGGGACCCGGAAGCCTAGCTAATGAAAAACTGTTTTTT
TRBV12-3/TRBV12-4	TRBJ2-3	.	.	CASRPPSTDTQYF	TGTGCCAGCAGACCGCCGAGCACAGATACGCAGTATTTT
TRBV5-8	TRBJ1-6	.	TRBD1	CASTPTGAANSPLHF	TGTGCCAGCACTCCGACAGGGGCGGCTAATTCACCCCTCCACTTT
TRBV18	TRBJ2-4	.	.	CASSLQRQQLAKNIQYF	TGTGCCAGCTCACTCCAACGACAACAACTAGCCAAAAACATTCAGTACTTC
TRBV6-5	TRBJ2-2	.	.	CASTPLGGKTGELFF	TGTGCCAGCACCCCATTAGGGGGAAAGACCGGGGAGCTGTTTTTT
TRBV5-4	TRBJ1-1	.	TRBD1	CASSVGTERLNEAFF	TGTGCCAGCAGCGTCGGGACAGAAAGGTTGAATGAAGCTTTCTTT
TRBV7-8	TRBJ2-3	.	TRBD2	CASSLAAGGSTDTQYF	TGTGCCAGCAGCTTAGCGGCGGGGGGGAGCACAGATACGCAGTATTTT
TRBV9	TRBJ1-4	.	.	CASSVGIREGEKLFF	TGTGCCAGCAGCGTAGGGATCAGGGAGGGTGAAAAACTGTTTTTT
TRBV6-5	TRBJ1-2	.	.	CASSYSVGSPIYGYTF	TGTGCCAGCAGTTACTCTGTGGGGTCGCCGATTTATGGCTACACCTTC
TRBV30	TRBJ1-3	.	.	CAWSVAGSRNTIYF	TGTGCCTGGAGTGTAGCAGGGAGTAGAAACACCATATATTTT
TRBV29-1	TRBJ2-1	.	.	CRIQGSYNEQFF	TGCAGAATACAGGGTAGCTACAATGAGCAGTTCTTC
TRBV10-3	TRBJ1-5	.	.	CAISEENRDQPQHF	TGTGCCATCAGTGAGGAAAACAGGGATCAGCCCCAGCATTTT
TRBV24-1	TRBJ1-4	.	.	CATSEMTGNEKLFF	TGTGCCACCAGTGAGATGACAGGTAATGAAAAACTGTTTTTT
TRBV11-2	TRBJ1-1	.	.	CASSLEAGWDTEAFF	TGTGCCAGCAGCTTAGAGGCGGGATGGGACACTGAAGCTTTCTTT
TRBV4-1	TRBJ2-1	.	.	CASSQGDNEQFF	TGCGCCAGCAGCCAAGGGGACAATGAGCAGTTCTTC
TRBV27	TRBJ2-7	.	.	CASIHDAETYEQYF	TGTGCCAGCATCCACGATGCGGAGACCTACGAGCAGTACTTC
TRBV6-6	TRBJ1-1	.	.	CASSVQNTEAFF	TGTGCCAGCAGCGTCCAGAACACTGAAGCTTTCTTT
TRBV6-5	TRBJ2-7	.	.	CASRVIYEQYF	TGTGCCAGCAGGGTAATATACGAGCAGTACTTC
TRBV4-2	TRBJ2-1	.	TRBD2	CASSQESLLAGSYNEQFF	TGTGCCAGCAGCCAAGAATCCCTACTAGCGGGATCCTACAATGAGCAGTTCTTC
TRBV18	TRBJ1-3	once	.	CASSLAGPSGRNTIYF	TGTGCCAGCTCACTGGCGGGGCCGTCGGGTAGAAACACCATATATTTT
TRBV11-2	TRBJ1-1	.	.	CASSLRPGVNTEAFF	TGTGCCAGCAGCTTGCGCCCCGGAGTGAACACTGAAGCTTTCTTT